The 27 T cell receptor beta chains listed next were all sequenced from one sample in a study of response to subunit inactivated influenza vaccine. TCRdb reprocessed the RT-PCR reads via MiXCR and lists one record per CDR3 protein. The table lists over 150,000 distinct CDR3 sequences, approximately 15% of them singletons. The material sequenced was CD8+ T cells sorted from PBMCs, taken 5 days after vaccination. The receptors come from a man aged 45-65 years who received an inactivated influenza vaccine.

In its sample, this clonotype was seen a few times. The chain links TRBV7-2 to TRBJ2-7; TRBD2 aligns across 10 bases. The CDR3 extends over 13 amino acids. The germline V gene encodes CDR1 SGHTA and CDR2 FQGNSA. V shed 6 bases, J shed 4 bases, and the junction held 3 bases outside the gene matches. In nucleotides, the CDR3 is TGTGCCAGCAGACCTAGCGGGAGATACGAGCAGTACTTC. Amino acid sequence: CASRPSGRYEQYF.

This clonotype was picked up a small number of times. V is TRBV11-2 and J is TRBJ2-7, with 13 positions matching TRBD2. Trimming cost V 5 bases and J 4 bases; bases outside gene matches: 5. Germline CDR1 and CDR2: SGHAT and FQNNGV. This CDR3 is built from 15 residues. The CDR3: CASSAWTSGSYEQYF. Written as DNA, the CDR3 is TGTGCCAGCAGCGCTTGGACTAGCGGGAGTTACGAGCAGTACTTC.

This clonotype was found a few times. The gene calls are TRBV7-9 and TRBJ2-5, with D unresolved. V was trimmed by 5 bases and J by 4 bases, leaving 8 bases between them. Germline V gene lookup returns CDR1 SEHNR and CDR2 FQNEAQ (reference sequence). The CDR3 spans 12 residues. The chain's CDR3 is CASSQFLETQYF. The CDR3 coding sequence is TGTGCCAGCAGCCAGTTTTTAGAGACCCAGTACTTC.

This chain uses TRBV6-2 or TRBV6-3 with TRBJ2-2; D perhaps matches TRBD2 (5 bases). Trimming removed 3 bases at V and 8 bases at J, with 13 bases between. Germline V gene sequence: CDR1 MNHEY, CDR2 SVGEGT. CDR3 length equals 14 residues. CDR3 in amino acids: CASSYTAPGGELFF. CDR3 DNA: TGTGCCAGCAGTTATACTGCCCCGGGGGGGGAGCTGTTTTTT.

This clonotype has a handful of counts. The V call is TRBV6-2 or TRBV6-3, the J call TRBJ2-7; TRBD2 might be the D (5 bases). Germline V gives CDR1 MNHEY, CDR2 SVGEGT. The CDR3 is 16 residues long. Deletions cut 0 bases from V and 2 bases from J, with 14 bases between. In DNA, the CDR3 is TGTGCCAGCAGTTACTCGGAGGTTGTAGGCCCCTACGAGCAGTACTTC. It specifies CASSYSEVVGPYEQYF.

The rearrangement joins TRBV4-3 to TRBJ1-1; 7 nucleotides match TRBD1. Germline CDR1 LGHNA, CDR2 YSLEER. V lost 2 bases to trimming and J lost 1 base; unmatched junction nucleotides: 4. The CDR3 sequence is 15 residues long. CDR3 DNA sequence: TGCGCCAGCAGCCAACATACAGGGGAGAACACTGAAGCTTTCTTT. Its protein is CASSQHTGENTEAFF.

This chain uses TRBV27 with TRBJ2-1; D unresolved. Germline CDR1 reads MNHEY; CDR2 reads SMNVEV (reference sequence). Trimming took off 3 bases at V and 5 bases at J, with 14 bases between the two ends. This CDR3 comprises 15 residues. CDR3: CASSLTTLGDNEQFF. CDR3 sequence (DNA): TGTGCCAGCAGTTTGACAACACTTGGGGACAATGAGCAGTTCTTC.

This clonotype has a handful of counts. The chain combines TRBV6-1 with TRBJ2-2; possibly TRBD1 or TRBD2 for D (5 bases each). Germline V CDR1 and CDR2: MNHNS, SASEGT. Trimming pared 3 bases from V and 8 bases from J, leaving 10 bases between. This CDR3 is built from 13 residues. In DNA, the CDR3 is TGTGCCAGCAGTGAGGGGGTCCTGGGGGAGCTGTTTTTT. Protein sequence: CASSEGVLGELFF.

This chain links TRBV28 with TRBJ2-1; no reliable D call. The CDR3 is 13 amino acids. The V gene lost 6 bases and the J gene lost 8 bases, with 14 bases spanning the gap. From germline, CDR1 is MDHEN and CDR2 SYDVKM. The CDR3 DNA is TGTGCCAGCAGCCAGATTGATCCAGATGAGCAGTTCTTC. Translation: CASSQIDPDEQFF. Variable domain in full (rest from reference TRBV28 and TRBJ2-1): DVKVTQSSRYLVKRTGEKVFLECVQDMDHENMFWYRQDPGLGLRLIYFSYDVKMKEKGDIPEGYSVSREKKERFSLILESASTNQTSMYLCASSQIDPDEQFFGPGTRLTVL.

The rearrangement uses TRBV9 and TRBJ2-1; 9 positions agree with TRBD2. The V and J ends lost 0 bases and 4 bases, in that order; junction bases with no gene match: 5. Germline lookup yields CDR1 SGDLS and CDR2 YYNGEE. The CDR3 runs to 16 residues. The CDR3 is CASSVGLAVIYNEQFF. The CDR3 DNA reads as TGTGCCAGCAGCGTAGGACTAGCGGTGATATACAATGAGCAGTTCTTC.

This clonotype showed up many times. V usage is TRBV7-9 and J usage is TRBJ1-1, with D perhaps matching TRBD1 (5 bases). Germline V gene data show CDR1 as SEHNR and CDR2 as FQNEAQ (reference sequence). The length of the CDR3 is 15 residues. The V gene lost 5 bases and the J gene lost 4 bases, with 17 bases spanning the gap. In DNA, the CDR3 is TGTGCCAGCAGCCCCCCCTTGGAGAGGGGCACTGAAGCTTTCTTT. Its translation is CASSPPLERGTEAFF.

This clonotype was observed a handful of times. This rearrangement joins TRBV5-4 to TRBJ2-7; D remains ambiguous. This CDR3 spans 13 amino acids. Germline V gene sequence: CDR1 SGHNT, CDR2 YYREEE (reference sequence). V lost 2 bases, J lost 0 bases, and 6 bases lay in between. The chain's CDR3 is CASSFSTSYEQYF. The CDR3 region has the DNA TGTGCCAGCAGCTTCAGTACCTCCTACGAGCAGTACTTC.

This clonotype showed up just a few times. V is TRBV7-9 and J is TRBJ1-2; D call uncertain. The CDR3 has 12 amino acids. The germline gives CDR1 SEHNR, CDR2 FQNEAQ (reference sequence). Trimming removed 7 bases from V and 4 bases from J, with 10 bases in between. The DNA of the CDR3 is TGTGCCAGCAACCTTGGACCCTATGGCTACACCTTC. It encodes CASNLGPYGYTF.

This chain links TRBV6-2 or TRBV6-3 with TRBJ2-3, with TRBD2 matching over 10 bases. Germline values: CDR1 MNHEY, CDR2 SVGEGT. V shed 6 bases, J shed 3 bases, and the junction held 9 bases outside the gene matches. The CDR3 runs 16 residues. The CDR3: CASSQLAGSGTDTQYF. The CDR3 bases are TGTGCCAGCAGCCAACTAGCGGGGTCGGGGACAGATACGCAGTATTTT.

The rearrangement links TRBV11-2 to TRBJ2-3; D gene ambiguous. CDR1 and CDR2 (germline): SGHAT, FQNNGV. V lost 9 bases to trimming and J lost 2 bases, with 15 bases between them. The CDR3 is made up of 14 amino acids. The chain's CDR3 is CASTFGGFTDTQYF. The CDR3 DNA reads TGTGCCAGTACCTTCGGCGGTTTCACAGATACGCAGTATTTT. Using reference TRBV11-2 and TRBJ2-3 for the parts outside the CDR3, the full variable domain is EAGVAQSPRYKIIEKRQSVAFWCNPISGHATLYWYQQILGQGPKLLIQFQNNGVVDDSQLPKDRFSAERLKGVDSTLKIQPAKLEDSAVYLCASTFGGFTDTQYFGPGTRLTVL.

V gene TRBV2 combines with J gene TRBJ2-7; 12 bases are shared with TRBD2. The CDR3 is made up of 14 amino acids. V lost 6 bases, J lost 7 bases, and 7 bases stayed unmatched. Germline V gives CDR1 SNHLY, CDR2 FYNNEI. CDR3 amino acids: CASRTTSGSLEQYF. CDR3 nucleotide sequence: TGTGCCAGCAGGACGACTAGCGGGAGTTTAGAGCAGTACTTC.

In its sample, this clonotype was seen many times. This chain uses TRBV28 with TRBJ2-1; D gene ambiguous. The germline gives CDR1 MDHEN, CDR2 SYDVKM. The CDR3 covers 17 residues. V was shortened by 3 bases and J by 3 bases, with 18 bases between the two germline ends. The CDR3 loop is CASSFPLSGALYNEQFF. The CDR3 DNA follows: TGTGCCAGCAGTTTCCCCCTCTCGGGCGCCCTCTACAATGAGCAGTTCTTC.

This clonotype was seen a few times. The V and J genes are TRBV9 and TRBJ2-1; TRBD1 might be the D (5 bases). Trimming shortened V by 5 bases and J by 5 bases, and 11 bases separated the two germline ends. The CDR3 consists of 13 residues. Germline assignment: CDR1 SGDLS and CDR2 YYNGEE. Here the CDR3 reads CASRGPPDNEQFF. CDR3 sequence (DNA): TGTGCCAGCAGGGGGCCCCCTGACAATGAGCAGTTCTTC.

Only a few counts were recorded for this clonotype. The chain couples TRBV4-3 to TRBJ2-1; TRBD2 agrees at 10 bases. This CDR3 is built from 17 residues. From germline, CDR1 is LGHNA and CDR2 YSLEER. Trimming cost V 0 bases and J 5 bases; bases outside gene matches: 7. In nucleotides, the CDR3 is TGCGCCAGCAGCCAAGATTTGGTAGCGGGAGGAAACAATGAGCAGTTCTTC. Amino acid sequence: CASSQDLVAGGNNEQFF.

This clonotype was seen a few times. The chain uses TRBV29-1 and TRBJ2-5, with 11 bases identical to TRBD1. Germline CDR1 reads SQVTM; CDR2 reads ANQGSEA. The V and J ends lost 4 bases and 5 bases, in that order; junction bases with no gene match: 12. This CDR3 has 16 amino acids. The CDR3 region is CSVGSRGQGARETQYF. The CDR3 nucleotides are TGCAGCGTTGGAAGCCGAGGACAGGGGGCACGGGAGACCCAGTACTTC. Looking up the rest from reference TRBV29-1 and TRBJ2-5 gives the full variable domain: SAVISQKPSRDICQRGTSLTIQCQVDSQVTMMFWYRQQPGQSLTLIATANQGSEATYESGFVIDKFPISRPNLTFSTLTVSNMSPEDSSIYLCSVGSRGQGARETQYFGPGTRLLVL.

This clonotype was seen ten or more times. The chain combines TRBV29-1 with TRBJ2-7; 9 positions agree with TRBD1. This CDR3 has 13 residues. Trimming cost V 3 bases and J 2 bases; bases outside gene matches: 2. Germline assignment: CDR1 SQVTM and CDR2 ANQGSEA. The CDR3 loop is CSVEGDRAYEQYF. Here the CDR3 DNA reads TGCAGCGTTGAGGGGGACAGGGCCTACGAGCAGTACTTC.

This clonotype was seen many times. The chain recombines TRBV6-2 or TRBV6-3 with TRBJ2-3; D remains ambiguous. The germline V gene encodes CDR1 MNHEY and CDR2 SVGEGT. The CDR3 consists of 18 residues. Trimming took 2 bases from V and 2 from J, leaving 20 bases between them. The CDR3 loop is CASSYESRRPVFTDTQYF. CDR3 DNA: TGTGCCAGCAGTTACGAGTCAAGAAGACCAGTCTTCACAGATACGCAGTATTTT.

This clonotype occurred a few times. The rearrangement uses TRBV6-1 and TRBJ2-2; the D gene could be TRBD1 or TRBD2 (6 bases each). The CDR3 has 18 residues. Trimming removed 5 bases from V and 6 bases from J, with 25 bases in between. From germline, CDR1 is MNHNS and CDR2 SASEGT. This chain's CDR3 is CASSPLEGTPVGAGELFF. For the CDR3, the DNA is TGTGCCAGCAGTCCACTGGAGGGGACACCCGTGGGGGCCGGGGAGCTGTTTTTT.

The chain carries TRBV29-1 and TRBJ2-1; 13 bases are a match to TRBD2. This CDR3 has 16 amino acids. V dropped 6 bases and J dropped 5; count of bases not matched to a gene: 10. CDR1 and CDR2 (germline): SQVTM, ANQGSEA. Here the CDR3 DNA reads TGCAGCGTGTCCGGACTAGCGGGAGCTATAGACAATGAGCAGTTCTTC. Translation gives CSVSGLAGAIDNEQFF.

This chain links TRBV27 with TRBJ1-4, with unresolved D. This CDR3 region has 15 residues. The germline V and J ends were trimmed by 2 bases and 5 bases, with 12 bases remaining between them. Per germline, CDR1 MNHEY and CDR2 SMNVEV (reference sequence). CDR3 protein: CASSLRGKRNEKLFF. Here the CDR3 DNA reads TGTGCCAGCAGTTTAAGAGGGAAGCGAAATGAAAAACTGTTTTTT.

The V and J genes are TRBV29-1 and TRBJ1-1; D not certain. With 4 bases removed from V and 1 base from J, the gap between germline ends came to 4 bases. CDR3 length: 11 amino acids. The germline V gene encodes CDR1 SQVTM and CDR2 ANQGSEA. CDR3 DNA sequence: TGCAGCGTTGTGAAGAACACTGAAGCTTTCTTT. Translated: CSVVKNTEAFF.

The chain joins TRBV6-5 to TRBJ1-6; a weak D match, TRBD1 (6 bases). CDR1 is MNHEY, CDR2 SVGAGI, per germline. Trimming took 0 bases from V and 7 from J, leaving 13 bases between them. This CDR3 contains 16 residues. The CDR3 here is CASSYSGGGWNSPLHF. DNA of the CDR3: TGTGCCAGCAGTTACTCGGGGGGCGGATGGAATTCACCCCTCCACTTT.